This TCR beta chain appears in the sequencing data of a study of vaccination and CD4 T cells after COVID-19. Across the study: Some control cultures received a CEFX pool, which served as the positive control. Others received an HIV-1 Nef pool or no peptide. The study's findings and limits: In convalescent patients, 304 of 307 vaccine-specific clones were mono-reactive for SARS-CoV-2 spike. Only after vaccination were a median about 90% of convalescents' reactive clones seen.

Sequenced with the Oncomine TCR Beta short-read assay was DNA taken from cultured CD4+ T cells. Via MiXCR, TCRdb re-called the PCR reads, giving one row per CDR3 protein. The table includes around 7,700 distinct CDR3 sequences, less than 80% detected once. Trimming removed 5 bases from V and 13 bases from J; junction bases left unmatched: 10. The germline V gene has CDR1 SEHNR and CDR2 FQNEAQ (reference sequence). This CDR3 is built from 14 residues. Worth noting for this clonotype: The antigen is unknown.

As for treatment: roughly ten-day PBMC culture with coronavirus spike peptide pools or control peptides (ViraFEST assay). ViraFEST relied on peptide pools to expand antigen-specific T cells; the TCRs were sequenced afterward. This chain links TRBV7-9 with TRBJ1-6, with 8 bases identical to TRBD1. This sequence originates from a human donor who had recovered from COVID-19. The specimen was CD4+ T cells from blood, cultured in vitro. The DNA of the CDR3 is TGTGCCAGCAGCCACGGGACAGGCCCCAATCCCCTCCACTTT. It translates to CASSHGTGPNPLHF.